Sequencing of this T cell receptor (beta chain) was carried out in a study of cytomegalovirus exposure and HLA in healthy donors. About the study: In a later analysis, the 120 or so validation repertoires were reported to have used the same platform as the 550 to 850 first-cohort repertoires. Study-level findings and limits: Cytomegalovirus-associated TCR beta chains were listed, numbering approximately 150.

The CDR3 covers 11 residues. In germline, CDR1 is GTSNPN, CDR2 SVGIG (reference sequence). Trimming shortened V by 2 bases and J by 8 bases, and 9 bases separated the two germline ends. This clone was counted a few times. Its antigen is unknown. Clones were read by immunoSEQ multiplex PCR, and TCRdb kept only the in-frame ones, dropping some. The sample lists roughly 330,000 clones; roughly 87% were seen once. This receptor was obtained from a woman aged 25 to 39 in good health and CMV-seropositive. The V call is TRBV30, the J call TRBJ1-2, with D hard to call. The sequenced material came from PBMCs. In nucleotides, the CDR3 is TGTGCCTGGAGTAGCTTCACGGGCTACACCTTC. Amino acid sequence: CAWSSFTGYTF.